This T cell receptor beta chain was documented in a study of shared clonotypes between healthy human individuals (dated by TCRdb to 2019 to 2021). About the study as a whole: A couple of women and three men aged 18 to 49 years were included in the cohort. To estimate repertoire size and how much clonotypes are shared between individuals, the study performed deep sequencing of blood TCR repertoires from a few healthy adults. Between about 0.8 and 8.9 billion PBMCs per donor were obtained by leukapheresis. For each donor, three plates each were used for CD4 naive and CD4 memory, two plates were used for CD8 naive, and one plate was used for CD8 memory. Libraries were prepared and TCR repertoires were sequenced by different laboratories using diverse techniques, in order to increase sequencing depth and limit assay-specific biases. The paper as a whole reports these results and caveats: Across a few donors, approximately 5% of naive CD4, 3% to 4% of naive CD8, 2% to 2.5% of memory CD4, and under 0.45% of memory CD8 clonotypes were shared. Compared with non-shared clonotypes, clonotypes shared by all four sorted-subset donors had higher generation probabilities. Even with the large sequencing depth, rarefaction of the sorted-subset datasets indicated that sequencing was incomplete. Sampling was restricted to blood, and TCR repertoires in tissue are likely to differ from TCR repertoires in blood. The genetic and exposure-history diversity represented was limited by the small number of donors. Estimated clonotype richness was generally larger for naive than for memory subsets. Pairwise subsampling led to the expectation that sequencing depth would affect the degree of clonotype sharing among donors.

Comments on this clone: Which antigen it targets is not known. Base quality data are lacking; no much larger clone is found one base away.

Using the deep immunoSEQ assay, multiplex PCR amplified TCR CDR3 regions from genomic DNA. Genomic DNA extracted from each cell subset was distributed evenly over all wells of several immunoSEQ 96-well plates, and each plate served as one replicate. For sorted subsets, each replicate PCR was loaded with about 0.2 ug genomic DNA, equivalent to 25,000 to 35,000 T cell genomes. The purified libraries were quantified using a Qubit 3.0 fluorometer, sized with a Bioanalyzer 2100, and then quantified again using the KAPA Library Quantification kit. A separate single-read 150-cycle Illumina NextSeq 550 flow cell was used to sequence each immunoSEQ 96-well plate. In the paper's pipeline: Because the immunoSEQ output held only junctional sequences and lacked quality scores, the filtering could not match the filtering applied to full-length reads. Sequences were annotated with PyIR, a Python wrapper for IgBLAST v1.9, using IMGT germline references to assign V/J genes and CDR3. Reads with weak V/J assignments (E-value above 1e-6), missing CDR3, stop codons, out-of-frame junctions, or ambiguous translated residues were removed. V3J clonotypes were defined by identical inferred V gene, J gene, and CDR3 amino acid sequence. Percentage overlap between repertoires was calculated by dividing the number of shared unique clonotypes by the size of the smaller repertoire. Three approaches were used to assess repertoire richness: RTK rarefaction, the Chao1 estimator, and Recon v2.1 estimates of unobserved clonotypes. Generation probabilities were computed with OLGA for all TCRbeta clonotypes obtained by the gDNA method from several donors. This immuneACCESS table, as held by TCRdb, lists in-frame sequences with V and J called but not all clones. Of the missing ones, under half trace to an unresolved V gene in checked studies; the others have no known cause. That table furnishes V, J and clone size, whereas the DNA furnished D and trimming. Here the sample has almost 750,000 clones; roughly 72% occur a single time. Of the sample, approximately 1.8% is held by the ten largest clones.

The donors were healthy, HIV-negative adults with no recently reported acute infections or vaccinations. Only Caucasian adults living in Nashville, Tennessee, USA were represented among the donors. CD4+ T cells were enriched by magnetic negative selection, after which naive cells were positively selected on CD45RA and the negative fraction was taken as the memory subset. Blood was obtained by leukapheresis, after which PBMCs were separated by Ficoll-Histopaque density gradient centrifugation and cryopreserved in liquid nitrogen vapor phase. Analytical flow cytometry was used to check the purity and quantity of each magnetically sorted T cell population. Genomic DNA was isolated from each sorted fraction and quantified by UV absorbance on a Nanodrop 2000c. CDR1 and CDR2 are read off the germline V gene as MNHNS and SASEGT. The junction carries 8 bases between V and J, which are trimmed by 5 bases and 3 bases respectively. From the cysteine up to the phenylalanine, the CDR3 has a length of 13 residues. Kept here is only the CDR3 DNA, which spans 39 bases and is read in frame from base 1.

The sequenced sample was memory CD4+ T cells sorted from blood. The cell subset or site label of this sample denotes: CD45RA-negative fraction. The receptor comes from a woman between 25 and 40 years old in good health. The chain couples TRBV6-1 to TRBJ2-1; no D gene call is confident. The CDR3: CASSFYYYNEQFF. DNA sequence: TGTGCCAGCAGTTTTTACTACTACAATGAGCAGTTCTTC.